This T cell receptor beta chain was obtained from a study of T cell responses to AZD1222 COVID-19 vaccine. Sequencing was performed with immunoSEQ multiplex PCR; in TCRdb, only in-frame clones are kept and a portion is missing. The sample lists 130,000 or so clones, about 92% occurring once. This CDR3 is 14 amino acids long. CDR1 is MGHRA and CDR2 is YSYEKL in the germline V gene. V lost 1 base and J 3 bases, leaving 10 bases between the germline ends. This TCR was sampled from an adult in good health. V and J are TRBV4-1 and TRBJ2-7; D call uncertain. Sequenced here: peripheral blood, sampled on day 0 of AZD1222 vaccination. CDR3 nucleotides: TGCGCCAGCAGCCAAGGTGGAAATAACTACGAGCAGTACTTC. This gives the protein CASSQGGNNYEQYF.